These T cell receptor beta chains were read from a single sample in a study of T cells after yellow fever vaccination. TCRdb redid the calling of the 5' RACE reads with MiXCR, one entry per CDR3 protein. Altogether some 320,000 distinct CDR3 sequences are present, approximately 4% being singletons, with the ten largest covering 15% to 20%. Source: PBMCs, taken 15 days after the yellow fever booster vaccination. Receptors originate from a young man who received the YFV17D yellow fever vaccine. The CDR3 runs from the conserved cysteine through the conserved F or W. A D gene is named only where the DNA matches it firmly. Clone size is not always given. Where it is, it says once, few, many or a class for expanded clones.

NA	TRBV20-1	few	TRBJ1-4	CSASIVTNEKLFF	TGCAGTGCCTCGATAGTGACTAATGAAAAACTGTTTTTT
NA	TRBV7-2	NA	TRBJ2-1	CASSLRNRNEQFF	TGTGCCAGCAGCCTGAGGAATCGCAATGAGCAGTTCTTC
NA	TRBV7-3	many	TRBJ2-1	CASSPYRTTLYNEQFF	TGTGCCAGCAGCCCTTATCGGACTACCCTCTACAATGAGCAGTTCTTC
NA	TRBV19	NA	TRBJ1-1	CASTPGGGEAFF	TGTGCCAGTACCCCCGGAGGGGGAGAAGCTTTCTTT
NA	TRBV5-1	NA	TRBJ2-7	CASSLAGDGGEQYF	TGCGCCAGCAGCTTGGCCGGAGATGGGGGGGAGCAGTACTTC
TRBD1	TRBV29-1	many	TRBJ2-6	CSVDGTDSGANVLTF	TGCAGCGTTGATGGGACAGACTCTGGGGCCAACGTCCTGACTTTC
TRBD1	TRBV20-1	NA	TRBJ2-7	CSAIVSDRTYEQYF	TGCAGTGCTATAGTTTCGGACAGGACCTACGAGCAGTACTTC
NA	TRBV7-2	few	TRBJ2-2	CASSKDRVGAGELFF	TGTGCCAGCAGCAAGGACCGGGTTGGCGCCGGGGAGCTGTTTTTT
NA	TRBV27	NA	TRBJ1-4	CASSFSPGPSGKLFF	TGTGCCAGCAGTTTTTCCCCGGGCCCCTCCGGAAAACTGTTTTTT
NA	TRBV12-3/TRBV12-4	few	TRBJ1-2	CASRSGGFYGYTF	TGTGCCAGCAGATCGGGAGGGTTCTATGGCTACACCTTC
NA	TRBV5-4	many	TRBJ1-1	CASSLVRVEGTEAFF	TGTGCCAGCAGCTTGGTCCGGGTGGAGGGCACTGAAGCTTTCTTT
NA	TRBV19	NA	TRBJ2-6	CASSVPGQRSGANVLTF	TGTGCCAGTAGTGTGCCGGGTCAACGCTCTGGGGCCAACGTCCTGACTTTC
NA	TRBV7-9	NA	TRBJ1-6	CASSLGHGAGANSPLHF	TGTGCCAGCAGCTTGGGGCACGGGGCGGGGGCTAATTCACCCCTCCACTTT
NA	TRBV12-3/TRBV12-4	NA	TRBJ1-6	CASSPGPEGKFPLHF	TGTGCCAGCAGTCCCGGGCCCGAAGGGAAATTTCCCCTCCACTTT
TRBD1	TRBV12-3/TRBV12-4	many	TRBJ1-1	CASSLAGTGAPEAFF	TGTGCCAGCAGTTTGGCCGGGACAGGGGCCCCTGAAGCTTTCTTT
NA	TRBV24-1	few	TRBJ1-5	CATSLGPTHWAYSNQPQHF	TGTGCCACCAGTTTGGGCCCGACGCACTGGGCTTATAGCAATCAGCCCCAGCATTTT
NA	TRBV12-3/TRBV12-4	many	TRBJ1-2	CASSRLTVGSGYTF	TGTGCCAGCAGTCGACTCACAGTCGGTTCTGGCTACACCTTC
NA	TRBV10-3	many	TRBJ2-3	CAIRDLDTDTQYF	TGTGCCATCAGGGACTTGGATACAGATACGCAGTATTTT
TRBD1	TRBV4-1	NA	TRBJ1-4	CASSRGQGKEKLFF	TGCGCCAGCAGCCGCGGACAGGGGAAGGAAAAACTGTTTTTT
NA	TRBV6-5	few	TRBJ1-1	CASTRAGGGTEAFF	TGTGCCAGCACCCGGGCGGGGGGGGGCACTGAAGCTTTCTTT
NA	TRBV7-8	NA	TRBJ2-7	CASSWPAASSYEQYF	TGTGCCAGCAGCTGGCCAGCGGCTAGCTCCTACGAGCAGTACTTC
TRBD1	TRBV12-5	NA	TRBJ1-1	CASGLALTGGPTEAFF	TGTGCTAGTGGTTTGGCACTGACAGGGGGCCCCACTGAAGCTTTCTTT
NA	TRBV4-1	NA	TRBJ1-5	CASSQGHQGRRNQPQHF	TGCGCCAGCAGCCAAGGGCATCAGGGGCGGCGCAATCAGCCCCAGCATTTT
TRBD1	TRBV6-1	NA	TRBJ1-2	CASQAGTERGYTF	TGTGCCAGCCAGGCCGGGACAGAAAGGGGCTACACCTTC
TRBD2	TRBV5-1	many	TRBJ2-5	CASSLGSSGQETQYF	TGCGCCAGCAGCTTGGGGTCTAGCGGCCAAGAGACCCAGTACTTC
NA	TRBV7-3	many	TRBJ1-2	CASSLPAGPRGIWVPLNGYTF	TGTGCCAGCAGCTTACCCGCCGGGCCTCGCGGTATTTGGGTGCCCCTGAATGGCTACACCTTC
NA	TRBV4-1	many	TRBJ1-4	CASSQNDEKLFF	TGCGCCAGCAGCCAAAACGATGAAAAACTGTTTTTT
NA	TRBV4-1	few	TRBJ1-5	CASSQWQGFNQPQHF	TGCGCCAGCAGCCAATGGCAGGGATTCAATCAGCCCCAGCATTTT
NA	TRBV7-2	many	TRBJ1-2	CASSSYMGLPLGYTF	TGTGCCAGCAGCTCCTATATGGGACTTCCGCTTGGCTACACCTTC
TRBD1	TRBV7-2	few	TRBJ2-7	CASSNPGQGVREGQYF	TGTGCCAGCAGCAATCCGGGACAGGGGGTTCGGGAGGGGCAGTACTTC
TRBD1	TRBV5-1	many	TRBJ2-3	CASSLAQGEDTQYF	TGCGCCAGCAGCTTGGCCCAGGGGGAAGATACGCAGTATTTT
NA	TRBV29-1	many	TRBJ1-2	CSVEEGYGYTF	TGCAGCGTTGAAGAAGGGTATGGCTACACCTTC
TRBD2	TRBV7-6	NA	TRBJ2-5	CASSLSQRGYHETQYF	TGTGCCAGCAGCTTATCCCAGCGGGGGTACCACGAGACCCAGTACTTC
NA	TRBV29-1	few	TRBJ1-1	CSVGEGTTNTEAFF	TGCAGCGTTGGTGAGGGCACAACGAACACTGAAGCTTTCTTT
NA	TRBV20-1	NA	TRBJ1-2	CSASEPQAHYGYTF	TGCAGTGCTAGTGAACCCCAAGCACACTATGGCTACACCTTC
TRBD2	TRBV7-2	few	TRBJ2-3	CASSLMAGGDTQYF	TGTGCCAGCAGCTTAATGGCGGGGGGGGATACGCAGTATTTT
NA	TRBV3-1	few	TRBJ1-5	CASSQMGGSNQPQHF	TGTGCCAGCAGCCAAATGGGGGGGAGCAATCAGCCCCAGCATTTT
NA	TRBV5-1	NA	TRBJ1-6	CASSLVRTDNSPLHF	TGCGCCAGCAGCTTGGTCAGGACAGATAATTCACCCCTCCACTTT
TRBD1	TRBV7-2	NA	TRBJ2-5	CASSRTGVQETQYF	TGTGCCAGCAGTAGAACAGGGGTCCAAGAGACCCAGTACTTC
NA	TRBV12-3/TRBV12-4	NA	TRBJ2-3	CASRFWWPDSSKRDVADTQYF	TGTGCCAGCAGATTTTGGTGGCCGGACAGTTCTAAGCGGGATGTGGCAGATACGCAGTATTTT
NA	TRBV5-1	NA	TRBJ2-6	CASIPGHTTSGANVLTF	TGCGCCAGTATACCGGGACATACTACCTCTGGGGCCAACGTCCTGACTTTC
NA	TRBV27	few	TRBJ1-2	CASSLSAGSYGYTF	TGTGCCAGCAGTTTATCGGCCGGTTCCTATGGCTACACCTTC
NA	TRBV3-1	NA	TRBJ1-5	CASSRPGLNQPQHF	TGTGCCAGCAGCCGTCCGGGACTCAATCAGCCCCAGCATTTT
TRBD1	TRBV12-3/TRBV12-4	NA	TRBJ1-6	CASTSTGGHNSPLHF	TGTGCCAGCACCAGCACAGGGGGCCATAATTCACCCCTCCACTTT
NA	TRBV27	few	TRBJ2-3	CASSGVEGHTDTQYF	TGTGCCAGTTCCGGGGTTGAGGGGCATACAGATACGCAGTATTTT
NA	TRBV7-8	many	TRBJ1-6	CASSYRESSYNSPLHF	TGTGCCAGCAGTTACAGGGAGAGCTCCTATAATTCACCCCTCCACTTT
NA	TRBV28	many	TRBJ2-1	CASSSTTRDNEQFF	TGTGCCAGCAGTTCAACTACTAGAGACAATGAGCAGTTCTTC
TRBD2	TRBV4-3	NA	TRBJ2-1	CASSPPELGGGIGEQFF	TGCGCCAGCAGCCCACCCGAGCTGGGCGGGGGGATCGGTGAGCAGTTCTTC
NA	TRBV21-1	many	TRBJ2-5	CASSKGEGLETQYF	TGTGCCAGCAGCAAAGGTGAAGGGTTGGAGACCCAGTACTTC
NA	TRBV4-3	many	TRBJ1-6	CASSQDRAGASSPLHF	TGCGCCAGCAGCCAAGATCGGGCAGGGGCGAGTTCACCCCTCCACTTT
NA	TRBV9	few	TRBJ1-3	CASSVEGNTIYF	TGTGCCAGCAGCGTAGAGGGAAACACCATATATTTT
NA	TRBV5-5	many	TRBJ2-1	CASSLEWGSTASYNEQFF	TGTGCCAGCAGCTTGGAGTGGGGAAGCACGGCTAGTTACAATGAGCAGTTCTTC
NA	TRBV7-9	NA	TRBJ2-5	CASTSTARGETQYF	TGTGCCAGCACCTCAACCGCCAGAGGGGAGACCCAGTACTTC
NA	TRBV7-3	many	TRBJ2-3	CASSFSHTDTQYF	TGTGCCAGCAGCTTCAGTCATACAGATACGCAGTATTTT
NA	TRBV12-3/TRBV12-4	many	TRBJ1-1	CASSTLGSMNTEAFF	TGTGCCAGCAGCACCCTCGGGAGCATGAACACTGAAGCTTTCTTT